These 4 T cell receptor beta chains were sequenced from one sample in a study of T cell repertoires in cytomegalovirus infection (dated by TCRdb to the late 2010s). TCRdb shows the sequencer as Illumina HiSeq 1500. In TCRdb, the public reads were trimmed at Q25 with fastp and aligned with MiXCR, with productive beta chains retained. Identical CDR3 protein sequences are pooled into one entry, listed with their most common genes and DNA. In this sample the table shows around 130,000 distinct CDR3 sequences, 8.8% of which occur a single time. Over 9.5% of the sample comes from the top ten. Sequencing input: PBMCs. These TCRs come from a human donor in good health (CMV status not recorded). Some clones in this sample may be carry-over from other donors' samples.

In its sample, this clonotype was seen many times. This chain connects TRBV6-5 to TRBJ1-1; D unresolved. Germline CDR1 MNHEY, CDR2 SVGAGI. Trimming shortened V by 2 bases and J by 1 base, and 20 bases separated the two germline ends. CDR3 length: 18 amino acids. Here the CDR3 reads CASSYSIVGSSSNTEAFF. CDR3 bases: TGTGCCAGCAGTTACAGTATAGTCGGGAGTTCCTCGAACACTGAAGCTTTCTTT.

In its sample, this clonotype was seen a few times. The V call is TRBV5-1, the J call TRBJ1-5; D gene unclear. Germline assignment: CDR1 SGHRS and CDR2 YFSETQ. Trimming pared 1 base from V and 0 bases from J, leaving 14 bases between. The CDR3 totals 17 residues. The CDR3 sequence is CASSLYDRDLSNQPQHF. CDR3 in DNA: TGCGCCAGCAGCTTGTATGATAGGGATCTTAGCAATCAGCCCCAGCATTTT.

This clonotype came up a few times. The chain joins TRBV18 to TRBJ2-7, with D unclear. This CDR3 region has 12 residues. The ends were cut back, 3 bases at V and 2 bases at J, with 5 bases in the middle. Germline loops: CDR1 KGHSH, CDR2 LQKENI. CDR3 sequence: CASSPGAYEQYF. CDR3 bases: TGTGCCAGCTCACCTGGGGCCTACGAGCAGTACTTC.

In this sample, this clonotype turned up many times. This chain joins TRBV28 and TRBJ2-5; 7 bases map to TRBD2. The CDR3 has 12 amino acids. Germline V lookup: CDR1 MDHEN, CDR2 SYDVKM. After removal of 4 bases from V and 5 bases from J, the junction contained 1 base not matched to a gene. Here the CDR3 reads CASSWGGETQYF. The CDR3 DNA follows: TGTGCCAGCAGTTGGGGGGGTGAGACCCAGTACTTC.